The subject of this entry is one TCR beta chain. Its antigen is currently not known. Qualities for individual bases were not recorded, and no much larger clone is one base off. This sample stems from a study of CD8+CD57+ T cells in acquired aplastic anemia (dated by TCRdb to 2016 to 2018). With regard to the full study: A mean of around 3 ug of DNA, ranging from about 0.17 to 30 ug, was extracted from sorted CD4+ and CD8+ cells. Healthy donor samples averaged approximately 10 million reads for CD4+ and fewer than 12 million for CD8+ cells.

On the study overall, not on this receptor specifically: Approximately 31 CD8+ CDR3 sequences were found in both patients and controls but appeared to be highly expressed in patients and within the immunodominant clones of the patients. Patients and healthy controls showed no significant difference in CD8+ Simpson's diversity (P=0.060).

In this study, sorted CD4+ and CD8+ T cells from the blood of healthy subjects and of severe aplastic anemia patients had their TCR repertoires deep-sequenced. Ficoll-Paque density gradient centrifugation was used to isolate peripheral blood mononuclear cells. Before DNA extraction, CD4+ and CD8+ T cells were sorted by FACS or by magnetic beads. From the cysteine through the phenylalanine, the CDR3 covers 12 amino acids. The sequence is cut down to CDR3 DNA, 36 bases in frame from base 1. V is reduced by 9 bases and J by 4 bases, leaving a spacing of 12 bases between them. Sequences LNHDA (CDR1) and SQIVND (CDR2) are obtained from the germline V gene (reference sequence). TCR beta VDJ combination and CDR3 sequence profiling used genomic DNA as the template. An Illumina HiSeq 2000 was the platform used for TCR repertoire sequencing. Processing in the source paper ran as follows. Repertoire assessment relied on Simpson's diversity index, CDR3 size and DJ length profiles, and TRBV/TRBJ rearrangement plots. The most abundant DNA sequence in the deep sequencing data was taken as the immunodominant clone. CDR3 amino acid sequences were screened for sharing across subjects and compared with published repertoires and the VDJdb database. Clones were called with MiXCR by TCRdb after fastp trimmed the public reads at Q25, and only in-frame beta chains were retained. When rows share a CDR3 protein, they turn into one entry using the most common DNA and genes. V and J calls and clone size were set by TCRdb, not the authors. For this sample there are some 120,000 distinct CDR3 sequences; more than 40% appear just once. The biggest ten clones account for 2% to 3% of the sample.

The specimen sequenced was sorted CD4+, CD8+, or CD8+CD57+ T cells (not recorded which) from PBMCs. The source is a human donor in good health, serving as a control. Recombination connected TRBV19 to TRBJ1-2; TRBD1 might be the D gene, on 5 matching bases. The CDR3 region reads CASREGSYGYTF. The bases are TGTGCCAGCCGCGAGGGGTCCTATGGCTACACCTTC. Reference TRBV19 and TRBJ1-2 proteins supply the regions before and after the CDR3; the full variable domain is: DGGITQSPKYLFRKEGQNVTLSCEQNLNHDAMYWYRQDPGQGLRLIYYSQIVNDFQKGDIAEGYSVSREKKESFPLTVTSAQKNPTAFYLCASREGSYGYTFGSGTRLTVV.